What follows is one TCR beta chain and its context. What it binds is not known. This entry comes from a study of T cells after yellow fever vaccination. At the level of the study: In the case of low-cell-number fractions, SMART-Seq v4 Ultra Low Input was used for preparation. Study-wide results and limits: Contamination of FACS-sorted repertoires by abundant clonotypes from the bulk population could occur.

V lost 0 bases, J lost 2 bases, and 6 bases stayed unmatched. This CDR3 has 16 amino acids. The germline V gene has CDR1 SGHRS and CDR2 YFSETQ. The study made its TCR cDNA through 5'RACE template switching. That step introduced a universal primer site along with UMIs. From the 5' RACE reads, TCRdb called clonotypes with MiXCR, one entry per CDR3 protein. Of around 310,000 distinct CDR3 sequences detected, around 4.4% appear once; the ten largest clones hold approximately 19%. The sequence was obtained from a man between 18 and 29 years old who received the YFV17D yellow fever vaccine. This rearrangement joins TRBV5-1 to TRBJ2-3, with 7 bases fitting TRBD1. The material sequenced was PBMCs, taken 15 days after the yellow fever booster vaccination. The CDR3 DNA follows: TGCGCCAGCAGCTTGGGGGCAGGGGGATTCACAGATACGCAGTATTTT. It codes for CASSLGAGGFTDTQYF.